This TCR beta chain was sequenced during a study of beta chain features in type 1 diabetes. The sample holds many counts of this clone. Its antigen is unknown. Sorted populations all had greater than 98% purity. Expressed TCRB transcripts were sequenced, since all the RNA that had been isolated was reverse transcribed. The protocol was immunoSEQ multiplex PCR, while the TCRdb copy is restricted to in-frame clones and leaves out a portion. The sample lists 120,000 or so clones, 15% to 20% occurring once. Points from the study as a whole: Significant though moderate, a shortening of TCRB CDR3s appeared in all four CD4+ subsets of Type 1 diabetes patients. Sequencing from cDNA could over-represent high-TCR-expressing cells. Type 1 diabetes patients showed fewer insertions and more deletions at VDJ junctions.

The receptor was derived from a man between 18 and 29 years old with type 1 diabetes. Sequencing was carried out using central memory CD4+ T cells from blood.

The CDR3 spells CASSPLTGTNIQYF. The CDR3 coding sequence is TGTGCCAGCAGCCCACTAACCGGGACGAACATTCAGTACTTC. This chain uses TRBV14 with TRBJ2-4; D tentatively reads TRBD1 or TRBD2 (5 bases each). Germline loops: CDR1 SGHDN, CDR2 FVKESK. The CDR3 is made up of 14 amino acids. V was pared by 4 bases and J by 7 bases, with 14 bases between.